Listed here are 32 T cell receptor beta chains from one sample, sequenced in a study of glioma-infiltrating T cells. Amplification of TCR alpha and beta CDR3 regions from RNA used iRepertoire nested multiplex PCR. In TCRdb, the multiplex PCR reads were re-called with MiXCR into one record per CDR3 protein. The profile shows more than 350,000 distinct CDR3 sequences, less than 50% of them singletons. The sequenced sample was glioma tissue, nonneoplastic brain tissue, or PBMCs (not recorded which). These receptors were taken from a human donor with low-grade glioma or glioblastoma, undergoing nonglioma brain surgery, or in good health (not recorded which).

This clonotype was seen more than once but under ten times. The chain combines TRBV20-1 with TRBJ1-1, with D possibly matching TRBD1 (6 bases). The germline CDR1 and CDR2 sequences are DFQATT and SNEGSKA (reference sequence). CDR3 length: 13 residues. The V end lost 6 bases, the J end lost 5 bases, and 16 bases lay between the germline ends. The CDR3 protein is CSAEGGAKTEAFF. The CDR3, as DNA: TGCAGTGCCGAGGGGGGGGCGAAGACTGAAGCTTTCTTT.

About this clonotype: One end of the junction fails to match germline, which may point to a read error. This sequence joins TRBV6-2 or TRBV6-3 and TRBJ1-1; 10 bases agree with TRBD1. This CDR3 comprises 13 residues. Germline loops: CDR1 MNHEY, CDR2 SVGEGT. CDR3 bases: TGTGCCAGCATCGGGACAGGGGACACTGAAGCTTCCTTT. As protein: CASIGTGDTEASF.

This clonotype was detected only a few times. The chain recombines TRBV7-9 with TRBJ2-1; 8 positions agree with TRBD1. V dropped 6 bases and J dropped 7; count of bases not matched to a gene: 8. Germline lookup yields CDR1 SEHNR and CDR2 FQNEAQ (reference sequence). The CDR3 loop spans 14 amino acids. For the CDR3, the DNA is TGTGCCAGCAGAGAAGGGACAGGAACTAATGAGCAGTTCTTC. Protein sequence: CASREGTGTNEQFF.

This clonotype was counted at least ten times. This chain connects TRBV19 to TRBJ2-3, with a possible D match to TRBD2 (6 bases). The CDR3 contains 17 residues. V was clipped by 5 bases and J by 0 bases, with 18 bases between them. Germline CDR1 reads LNHDA; CDR2 reads SQIVND (reference sequence). The CDR3 here is CASSLRGQRASTDTQYF. The CDR3 DNA reads as TGTGCCAGTAGTCTACGCGGCCAGCGGGCTAGCACAGATACGCAGTATTTT.

This clonotype was detected only a few times. The gene calls are TRBV4-3 and TRBJ1-6, with D uncertain. This CDR3 is built from 15 residues. The ends were cut back, 0 bases at V and 7 bases at J, with 10 bases in the middle. Germline V lookup: CDR1 LGHNA, CDR2 YSLEER. CDR3 residues: CASSQDWRRNSPLHF. The CDR3 DNA reads TGCGCCAGCAGCCAAGATTGGCGGAGAAATTCACCCCTCCACTTT.

This clonotype was counted between two and nine times. This chain's CDR3 is CASSHGGTGDLYTF. The CDR3 DNA reads TGCGCCAGCAGCCACGGTGGGACAGGCGACCTCTACACCTTC. This chain joins TRBV4-3 and TRBJ1-2, with TRBD1 matching over 8 bases. CDR3 length: 14 residues. V trimming: 3 bases; J trimming: 10 bases; junction bases outside the gene matches: 10. The germline V gene has CDR1 LGHNA and CDR2 YSLEER.

Details on this clonotype: With a much larger clone just one base away, this may be a read error. The CDR3 does not close with the conserved phenylalanine or tryptophan, likely indicating a read error. The rearrangement joins TRBV7-2 to TRBJ2-7; 8 bases align to TRBD1. The CDR3 covers 15 residues. V was pared by 6 bases and J by 0 bases, with 7 bases of the junction left unmatched. The germline V gene has CDR1 SGHTA and CDR2 FQGNSA. In nucleotides, the CDR3 is TGTGCCAGCAGACGCGGACAGGGCCTCTCCTACGAGCAGTACTAC. It yields the protein CASRRGQGLSYEQYY.

This clonotype showed up just a few times. This chain connects TRBV7-3 to TRBJ2-2; 9 bases agree with TRBD2. CDR1 and CDR2 from the germline V gene are SGHTA and FQGTGA. The CDR3 spans 15 residues. After removal of 6 bases from V and 1 base from J, the junction contained 3 bases not matched to a gene. Written as DNA, the CDR3 is TGTGCCAGCAGATTAGCGGGAGTGAACACCGGGGAGCTGTTTTTT. Translating it yields CASRLAGVNTGELFF.

The chain joins TRBV4-3 to TRBJ2-3; 9 positions agree with TRBD2. There are 17 residues in the CDR3. The trim removed 0 bases at V and 2 bases at J, leaving 6 bases unmatched. CDR1 LGHNA and CDR2 YSLEER come from the germline V gene. CDR3 bases: TGCGCCAGCAGCCAAGACGGGGCGGGAGGGTTCACAGATACGCAGTATTTT. Its protein product is CASSQDGAGGFTDTQYF.

This clonotype was seen a few times. This sequence joins TRBV27 and TRBJ2-2; D perhaps matches TRBD2 (6 bases). V lost 4 bases to trimming and J lost 9 bases, with 27 bases between them. The CDR3 contains 18 residues. In germline, CDR1 is MNHEY, CDR2 SMNVEV (reference sequence). The CDR3 DNA reads as TGTGCCAGCAGTTCCTGGGGGGTAGGAGGGTTACCCTACAGGGAGCTGTTTTTT. This sequence encodes CASSSWGVGGLPYRELFF.

The V and J genes are TRBV12-3 or TRBV12-4 and TRBJ1-3; no clear D. The CDR3 is 15 amino acids. Trimming removed 5 bases from V and 4 bases from J, with 15 bases in between. The DNA of the CDR3 is TGTGCCAGCAGTCCCCGGACCTCGAGGGGAAACACCATATATTTT. It specifies CASSPRTSRGNTIYF.

This clonotype was picked up one time. J is TRBJ2-1 and V is TRBV14; 13 bases are shared with TRBD2. This CDR3 region has 16 residues. CDR1 is SGHDN, CDR2 FVKESK, per germline. Trimming removed 4 bases from V and 2 bases from J; junction bases left unmatched: 2. The DNA of the CDR3 is TGTGCCAGCAGCCGGACTAGCGGGAGTCCCTACAATGAGCAGTTCTTC. Translated, it gives CASSRTSGSPYNEQFF.

About this clonotype itself: Since the CDR3 does not end with the conserved phenylalanine or tryptophan, this likely comes from a read error. This chain uses TRBV4-3 with TRBJ2-3, with no clear D. Germline CDR1 and CDR2: LGHNA and YSLEER. The CDR3 runs to 16 residues. V lost 0 bases and J 1 base, leaving 11 bases between the germline ends. CDR3 nucleotides: TGCGCCAGCAGCCAAGAACTTCGACGAGGCACAGATACGCAGTATTTA. Amino acid sequence: CASSQELRRGTDTQYL.

This clonotype showed up just a few times. The CDR3 here is CASTPRGWYNEQFF. CDR3 bases: TGTGCCAGCACCCCAAGAGGCTGGTACAATGAGCAGTTCTTC. The chain uses TRBV27 and TRBJ2-1, with D unresolved. Germline V lookup: CDR1 MNHEY, CDR2 SMNVEV (reference sequence). This CDR3 comprises 14 residues. Trimming left V 7 bases short and J 4 bases short, with 14 bases between.

This clonotype has just one count. This sequence may be a read error, since a much larger clone differs from it by one base. The genes are TRBV28 and TRBJ1-2, with no clear D. Trimming took off 9 bases at V and 4 bases at J, with 12 bases between the two ends. Germline V gene sequence: CDR1 MDHEN, CDR2 SYDVKM. This CDR3 contains 12 residues. CDR3 in DNA: TGTGCCAGGGCCCCTGACACCTATGGCTACACCTTC. Protein product: CARAPDTYGYTF.

The chain combines TRBV18 with TRBJ2-1; D is unclear. V was pared by 3 bases and J by 4 bases, with 7 bases between. Germline CDR1 reads KGHSH; CDR2 reads LQKENI. The CDR3 length is 13 residues. The CDR3: CASSPPSYNEQFF. The CDR3 bases are TGTGCCAGCTCACCTCCCTCTTACAATGAGCAGTTCTTC.

This clonotype showed up just a few times. This sequence joins TRBV28 and TRBJ1-2, with D unclear. The CDR3 length is 11 residues. The germline V and J ends were trimmed by 7 bases and 2 bases, with 5 bases remaining between them. In germline, CDR1 is MDHEN, CDR2 SYDVKM. CDR3 amino acids: CASTRNYGYTF. CDR3 coding DNA: TGTGCCAGCACCCGAAACTATGGCTACACCTTC.

This clonotype has at least ten counts. The CDR3 nucleotides read TGTGCCAGCAGTTACAGAGGATCTAGCACAGATACGCAGTATTTT. It translates to CASSYRGSSTDTQYF. The J gene is TRBJ2-3, the V gene TRBV6-6; D call uncertain. Germline CDR1 MNHNY, CDR2 SVGAGI (reference sequence). There are 15 residues in the CDR3. The ends were cut back, 2 bases at V and 0 bases at J, with 9 bases in the middle.

V and J are TRBV5-1 and TRBJ2-1, with D uncertain. Trimming left V 1 base short and J 11 bases short, with 13 bases between. The CDR3 runs 13 residues. Germline V gene data show CDR1 as SGHRS and CDR2 as YFSETQ. CDR3 coding DNA: TGCGCCAGCAGCTTGATTGCGAGGAATAAGCAGTTCTTC. The encoded protein is CASSLIARNKQFF. The full variable domain, its missing parts supplied by reference TRBV5-1 and TRBJ2-1, is KAGVTQTPRYLIKTRGQQVTLSCSPISGHRSVSWYQQTPGQGLQFLFEYFSETQRNKGNFPGRFSGRQFSNSRSEMNVSTLELGDSALYLCASSLIARNKQFFGPGTRLTVL.

The chain joins TRBV27 to TRBJ1-2, with D unclear. Between the trimmed V and J ends, which lost 8 bases and 4 bases, there was a span of 14 bases. CDR3 size: 13 residues. Germline V CDR1 and CDR2: MNHEY, SMNVEV (reference sequence). DNA for the CDR3: TGTGCCAGCGGTGTAGATCGAGTCTATGGCTACACCTTC. This encodes CASGVDRVYGYTF.

The rearrangement uses TRBV4-3 and TRBJ2-7, with D tentatively TRBD2 (7 bases). Germline CDR1 and CDR2: LGHNA and YSLEER. Trimming took off 3 bases at V and 6 bases at J, with 15 bases between the two ends. The CDR3 runs to 14 residues. CDR3 sequence (DNA): TGCGCCAGCAGCCAGTCCCTAAGGGGGGGCGAGCAGTACTTC. Translating gives CASSQSLRGGEQYF.

The V and J genes are TRBV12-3 or TRBV12-4 and TRBJ1-2; 7 nucleotides line up with TRBD1. CDR3 length: 15 amino acids. V gave up 4 bases and J gave up 4 bases; unmatched junction bases: 9. In DNA, the CDR3 is TGTGCCAGCAGTTCACCCAACAGGGGAGGCTATGGCTACACCTTC. Translation gives CASSSPNRGGYGYTF.

This clonotype was observed at least ten times. This chain uses TRBV6-1 with TRBJ2-3, with 9 positions matching TRBD1. V gave up 10 bases and J gave up 0 bases; unmatched junction bases: 5. The CDR3 totals 14 residues. The germline V gene encodes CDR1 MNHNS and CDR2 SASEGT. CDR3 region: CATEGTGSTDTQYF. The CDR3 DNA follows: TGTGCCACCGAAGGGACAGGGAGCACAGATACGCAGTATTTT.

This clonotype was counted only a few times. The V and J genes are TRBV20-1 and TRBJ1-6; the D is unclear. CDR1 is DFQATT and CDR2 is SNEGSKA in the germline V gene (reference sequence). The V and J ends lost 1 base and 6 bases respectively, with 10 bases between them. The length of the CDR3 is 14 residues. The CDR3 DNA follows: TGCAGTGCTAGAGTCGGCAGGTCTAATTCACCCCTCCACTTT. It is translated as CSARVGRSNSPLHF.

This clonotype came up once. At one end the junction does not follow the germline gene, possibly because of a read error. The chain couples TRBV7-2 to TRBJ2-5; 9 bases are shared with TRBD2. This CDR3 is 16 amino acids long. Germline CDR1 SGHTA, CDR2 FQGNSA. In nucleotides, the CDR3 is TGTGCCAGCAGCGCGATTAGCGGGAGTGGTAGAGAGACGCAGTACTTC. It codes for CASSAISGSGRETQYF. Together with reference TRBV7-2 and TRBJ2-5, the CDR3 gives the full variable domain: GAGVSQSPSNKVTEKGKDVELRCDPISGHTALYWYRQSLGQGLEFLIYFQGNSAPDKSGLPSDRFSAERTGGSVSTLTIQRTQQEDSAVYLCASSAISGSGRETQYFGPGTRLLVL.

The table lists this clonotype with a few counts. The chain is built from TRBV6-7 and TRBJ1-2; 7 bases fit TRBD1. TRBV6-7 has ORF status, its function being uncertain. This CDR3 is built from 17 residues. The junction had 12 bases not matched to a gene; V was cut back by 1 base and J by 4 bases. The DNA of the CDR3 is TGTGCCAGCAGTTACTATCCGACAGGGACCTCGGGCTATGGCTACACCTTC. Translating it yields CASSYYPTGTSGYGYTF.

In this sample, this clonotype turned up many times. The chain has TRBV20-1 and TRBJ2-1, with 10 bases fitting TRBD1. This CDR3 has 15 residues. Germline CDR1 reads DFQATT; CDR2 reads SNEGSKA (reference sequence). Trimming took 3 bases from V and 6 from J; bases not matched to a gene: 8. The CDR3 is CSARSGTGASNEQFF. The CDR3 DNA follows: TGCAGTGCTAGGTCCGGGACAGGGGCATCCAATGAGCAGTTCTTC.

A word on this clonotype: This clone may be a read error of a much larger clone one base away. No conserved phenylalanine or tryptophan is present at the end of the CDR3, so a read error is the likely explanation. The chain uses TRBV6-1 and TRBJ2-1; D could derive from TRBD1 or TRBD2 (5 bases each). V was clipped by 5 bases and J by 9 bases, with 20 bases between them. This CDR3 is 15 amino acids long. Germline V lookup: CDR1 MNHNS, CDR2 SASEGT. The CDR3 coding sequence is TGTGCCAGCAGTCTCGGGACGCCCTTTTGGGGTGAGCAGTTCTCC. The encoded protein is CASSLGTPFWGEQFS.

Notes on this clonotype: This could be a read error, since a much larger clone is one nucleotide away. This chain uses TRBV27 with TRBJ2-5; TRBD1 matches 7 bases. This CDR3 has 13 amino acids. V trimming: 8 bases; J trimming: 2 bases; junction bases outside the gene matches: 5. CDR1 is MNHEY and CDR2 is SMNVEV in the germline V gene (reference sequence). DNA for the CDR3: TGTGCCAGCTGGGGACAGAGTCAAGAGACCCAGTACTTC. Its translation: CASWGQSQETQYF.

This chain joins TRBV5-4 and TRBJ2-1; D is perhaps TRBD2 (5 bases). The DNA end favors TRBJ2-7, so the J call may be wrong. CDR3 size: 13 residues. The V gene's germline CDR1 is SGHNT and CDR2 YYREEE (reference sequence). The chain's CDR3 is CASSLDFSYEQYF. For the CDR3, the DNA is TGTGCCAGCAGCCTGGACTTCTCCTACGAGCAGTACTTC.

There are a few counts of this clonotype. In DNA form, the CDR3 reads TGTGCTAAGTCCCATGGGCTAGCGGGGTACAATGAGCAGTTCTTC. Translation gives CAKSHGLAGYNEQFF. The chain carries TRBV7-2 and TRBJ2-1; the match to TRBD2 covers 9 bases. Germline assignment: CDR1 SGHTA and CDR2 FQGNSA. This CDR3 is built from 15 residues.

The chain uses TRBV29-1 and TRBJ2-1; D gene uncertain. This CDR3 contains 12 residues. CDR1 is SQVTM, CDR2 ANQGSEA, per germline. Trimming cost V 8 bases and J 0 bases, with 8 bases left between them. CDR3 DNA: TGCAGCTCGGGCCGCTCCTACAATGAGCAGTTCTTC. Translating it yields CSSGRSYNEQFF.